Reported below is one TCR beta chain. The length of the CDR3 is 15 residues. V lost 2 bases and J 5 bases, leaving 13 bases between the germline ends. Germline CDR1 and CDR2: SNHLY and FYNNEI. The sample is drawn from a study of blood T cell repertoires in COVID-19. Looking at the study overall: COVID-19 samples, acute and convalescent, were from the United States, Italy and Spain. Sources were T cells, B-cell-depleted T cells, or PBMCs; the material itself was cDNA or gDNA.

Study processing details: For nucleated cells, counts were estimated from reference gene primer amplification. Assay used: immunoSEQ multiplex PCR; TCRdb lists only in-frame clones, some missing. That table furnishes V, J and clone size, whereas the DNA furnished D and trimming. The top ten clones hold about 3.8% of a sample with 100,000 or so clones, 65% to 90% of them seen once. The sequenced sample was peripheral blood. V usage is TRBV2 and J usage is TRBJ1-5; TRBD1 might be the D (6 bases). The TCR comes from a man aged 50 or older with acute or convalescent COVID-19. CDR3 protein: CASSELSGGDQPQHF. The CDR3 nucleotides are TGTGCCAGCAGTGAACTATCGGGGGGCGATCAGCCCCAGCATTTT.